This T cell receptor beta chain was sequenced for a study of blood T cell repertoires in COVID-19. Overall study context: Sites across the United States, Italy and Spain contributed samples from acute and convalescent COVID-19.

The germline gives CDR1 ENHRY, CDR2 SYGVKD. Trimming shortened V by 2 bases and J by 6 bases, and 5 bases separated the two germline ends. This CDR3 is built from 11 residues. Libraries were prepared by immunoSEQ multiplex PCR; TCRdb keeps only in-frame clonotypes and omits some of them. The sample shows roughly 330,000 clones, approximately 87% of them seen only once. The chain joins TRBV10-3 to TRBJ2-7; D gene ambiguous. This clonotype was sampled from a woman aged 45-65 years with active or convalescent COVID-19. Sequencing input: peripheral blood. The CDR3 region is CAISESFEQYF. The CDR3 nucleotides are TGTGCCATCAGTGAGAGCTTCGAGCAGTACTTC.